Listed here are 18 T cell receptor beta chains from one sample, sequenced in a study of cytomegalovirus exposure and HLA in healthy donors. Both 60 Vbeta primers and 13 Jbeta primers went into the PCR. TCRdb keeps only in-frame clones here, not all; method: immunoSEQ multiplex PCR. The sample has over 150,000 clones, approximately 85% seen once. Sequenced sample: PBMCs. The origin of the receptors is a man aged 50-60 years in good health and CMV-seropositive.

The chain carries TRBV18 and TRBJ2-5; no firm D call. The CDR3 runs 12 residues. The germline CDR1 and CDR2 sequences are KGHSH and LQKENI. V was pared by 11 bases and J by 3 bases, with 13 bases between. The CDR3 DNA sequence: TGTGCCTCATCAAGCGCCGAAGAGACCCAGTACTTC. The encoded protein is CASSSAEETQYF.

The chain is built from TRBV6-6 and TRBJ2-1; TRBD2 aligns across 11 bases. Germline CDR1 reads MNHNY; CDR2 reads SVGAGI (reference sequence). CDR3 size: 16 residues. The V segment lost 0 bases and the J segment 7 bases; nucleotides outside the gene matches: 5. The DNA of the CDR3 is TGTGCCAGCAGTTACTCAGGTAGCGGGGGGGTGAATGAGCAGTTCTTC. Protein sequence: CASSYSGSGGVNEQFF.

Worth noting for this clone: The junction departs from germline at one end; a sequencing error may be responsible. CDR3 sequence (DNA): TGTGCCAGCAGGTCCCCGACACCCGCGCTCCGCGACTACTTT. It translates to CASRSPTPALRDYF. The rearrangement links TRBV6-5 to TRBJ2-3; the D gene is possibly TRBD2 (5 bases). This CDR3 comprises 14 residues. In germline, CDR1 is MNHEY, CDR2 SVGAGI.

The chain links TRBV30 to TRBJ1-2; 7 bases agree with TRBD1. The CDR3 length is 14 residues. Germline lookup yields CDR1 GTSNPN and CDR2 SVGIG (reference sequence). Trimming cost V 3 bases and J 3 bases; bases outside gene matches: 7. The CDR3 bases are TGTGCCTGGAGGGCCGACAGGGACCACTATGGCTACACCTTC. As protein: CAWRADRDHYGYTF.

CDR3 loop: CASSLDRGLAVYNEQFF. The CDR3, as DNA: TGTGCCAGCAGCCTAGACAGAGGACTAGCGGTCTACAATGAGCAGTTCTTC. The chain employs TRBV5-6 and TRBJ2-1; 10 bases line up with TRBD2. The CDR3 contains 17 residues. Trimming cost V 4 bases and J 3 bases; bases outside gene matches: 10. Per germline, CDR1 SGHDT and CDR2 YYEEEE.

CDR3 region: CASSQVREGYYEQYF. CDR3 coding DNA: TGCGCCAGCAGCCAAGTAAGGGAGGGGTATTACGAGCAGTACTTC. This chain joins TRBV4-3 and TRBJ2-7; 7 bases are a match to TRBD2. CDR1 is LGHNA and CDR2 is YSLEER in the germline V gene. The CDR3 sequence is 15 residues long. V was clipped by 1 base and J by 4 bases; unmatched bases: 7.

The chain couples TRBV6-5 to TRBJ1-6; tentatively, D is TRBD1 (5 bases). The CDR3 covers 13 residues. V dropped 4 bases and J dropped 7 bases, with 8 bases sitting between them. Germline lookup yields CDR1 MNHEY and CDR2 SVGAGI. The CDR3 here is CASSFQGNSPLHF. CDR3 DNA: TGTGCCAGCAGTTTTCAGGGAAATTCACCCCTCCACTTT.

The rearrangement joins TRBV28 to TRBJ1-2; unclear D gene. This CDR3 is 15 amino acids long. With 6 bases removed from V and 0 bases from J, the gap between germline ends came to 14 bases. Germline V gives CDR1 MDHEN, CDR2 SYDVKM. CDR3 nucleotide sequence: TGTGCCAGCAGCCTCACCTTCGCGGCTAACTATGGCTACACCTTC. Its translation: CASSLTFAANYGYTF.

The J gene is TRBJ1-6, the V gene TRBV7-3; TRBD1 matches at 9 bases. The CDR3 length is 16 residues. Germline V gene lookup returns CDR1 SGHTA and CDR2 FQGTGA. J gave up 6 bases and V 1 base, and 4 bases lay outside the gene matches. This chain's CDR3 is CASSLRGQGGNSPLHF. The CDR3 nucleotides read TGTGCCAGCAGCTTAAGGGGACAGGGCGGTAATTCACCCCTCCACTTT.

The chain has TRBV5-1 and TRBJ2-5; D ambiguous. This CDR3 is 14 amino acids long. From germline, CDR1 is SGHRS and CDR2 YFSETQ. The V and J ends lost 4 bases and 1 base respectively, with 11 bases between them. The CDR3 loop reads CASSPGTVQETQYF. The CDR3 DNA sequence: TGCGCCAGCAGCCCCGGTACGGTCCAAGAGACCCAGTACTTC.

This sequence joins TRBV7-3 and TRBJ2-3; possible D gene TRBD2, 5 bases. From germline, CDR1 is SGHTA and CDR2 FQGTGA. V lost 0 bases and J 6 bases, leaving 16 bases between the germline ends. The CDR3 is made up of 16 amino acids. The CDR3 region is CASSLTFSVRLDTQYF. CDR3 sequence (DNA): TGTGCCAGCAGCTTAACGTTTAGCGTCAGGCTTGATACGCAGTATTTT.

About this clone: The DNA is omitted, as the CDR3 cannot be located on it reliably, and the CDR3 follows TCRdb's listing. This chain connects TRBV21-1 to TRBJ2-3; the table's D call TRBD1 went unverified against the DNA. TRBV21-1 is labeled a pseudogene. The CDR3 spans 18 amino acids, including both terminal residues. CDR3 sequence reads: CASSKVGQGARDTDTQYF.

In the case of this clone: The junction does not match germline at one end; this may be a read error. The chain has TRBV7-7 and TRBJ2-2; 10 nucleotides match TRBD1. The germline gives CDR1 SSHAT, CDR2 FNYEAQ (reference sequence). CDR3 length: 15 amino acids. The DNA for the CDR3 is TGTGCTAGCAGCTTAAGGACAGGGGGCACCGGGGAGCTGTTTTTT. It yields the protein CASSLRTGGTGELFF.

The CDR3 protein is CARGEPYGYTF. The DNA for the CDR3 is TGTGCCAGGGGCGAACCGTATGGCTACACCTTC. The V gene is TRBV6-1, the J gene TRBJ1-2; D is uncertain. The CDR3 totals 11 residues. Trimming cost V 9 bases and J 5 bases, with 10 bases left between them. CDR1 and CDR2 from the germline V gene are MNHNS and SASEGT.

This clone showed up just once. V gene TRBV4-3 combines with J gene TRBJ1-6; TRBD1 agrees at 9 bases. The CDR3 is 16 residues long. Unmatched junction bases numbered 4, after V lost 0 bases and J lost 7 bases. Germline-derived CDR1 and CDR2 are LGHNA and YSLEER. The CDR3 DNA reads as TGCGCCAGCAGCCAAGACCGGACAGGGGTCAATTCACCCCTCCACTTT. Encoded protein: CASSQDRTGVNSPLHF.

The CDR3 reads CASSKPYGTSGKGAEQFF. CDR3 nucleotides: TGTGCCAGCAGCAAACCGTATGGGACTAGCGGGAAGGGAGCTGAGCAGTTCTTC. The chain recombines TRBV21-1 with TRBJ2-1; TRBD2 was called by the table and not checked on the DNA. TRBV21-1 is designated a pseudogene. The CDR3 sequence is 18 residues long.

This chain connects TRBV30 to TRBJ2-1; TRBD2 matches 14 bases. The germline V gene has CDR1 GTSNPN and CDR2 SVGIG (reference sequence). J was trimmed by 8 bases and V by 5 bases; bases with no gene match: 5. The CDR3 totals 14 residues. The CDR3 sequence: CAWGTSGRGYEQFF. Written as DNA, the CDR3 is TGTGCCTGGGGGACTAGCGGGAGAGGGTATGAGCAGTTCTTC.

Comment on this clone: Relative to the germline gene, one junction end is altered; a read error may explain this. This sequence joins TRBV6-5 and TRBJ1-3, with a possible D match to TRBD1 (6 bases). Germline V CDR1 and CDR2: MNHEY, SVGAGI. The CDR3 contains 15 residues. The CDR3 DNA reads as TGTGCCAGCAGTTACAACAGGGTCTCTGGAGACACCATATATTTT. Translating gives CASSYNRVSGDTIYF.